The present T cell receptor (beta chain) was sequenced within a study of cytomegalovirus exposure and HLA in healthy donors. Libraries were prepared by immunoSEQ multiplex PCR; TCRdb keeps only in-frame clonotypes and omits some of them. The table records 80,000 to 100,000 clones, around nine tenths of them present only once. For this clone: The target antigen is unknown.

Separate from the roughly 630-subject first cohort was the approximately 130-subject validation cohort, to which the donors belonged. Overall study results and limits: Confirmation was obtained in vitro that a few CMV-associated chains are specific for CMV antigens. Among TCR sequences, most were rare, though some public TCRs appeared in many donors. The study flagged some 170 TCR beta chains as cytomegalovirus-associated.

CDR3 length equals 13 residues. Looked up from germline, CDR1 is SGDLS and CDR2 is YYNGEE. Trimming left V 4 bases short and J 7 bases short, with 11 bases between. The clonotype was recovered from a woman in her twenties or thirties in good health and CMV-seronegative. The specimen was PBMCs. V gene TRBV9 combines with J gene TRBJ1-4, with D tentatively TRBD1 (5 bases). This CDR3 reads CASSPGRGEKLFF. The CDR3 region has the DNA TGTGCCAGCAGCCCAGGGCGGGGTGAAAAACTGTTTTTT.